The entry below gives a single T cell receptor beta chain sequence along with its context. The sample is drawn from a study of T-cell reconstitution after alpha-beta-depleted transplantation in children. During its preparation, the TCRbeta library received unique molecular identifiers. Using its own MiXCR run on the PCR reads, TCRdb lists one record per CDR3 protein. The table records under 350,000 distinct CDR3 sequences, 9.5% to 10% of them present only once. CDR1 ENHRY and CDR2 SYGVKD come from the germline V gene. V was trimmed by 10 bases and J by 2 bases, leaving 12 bases between them. The CDR3 has 13 amino acids.

The chain joins TRBV10-3 to TRBJ2-1, with D perhaps TRBD1 (6 bases). The sequence came from a human donor who donated a stem cell graft to a child with SCID. The sample consisted of PBMCs from the stem cell graft donor, taken from the stem cell graft. CDR3 sequence: CANSQGTYNEQFF. Written as DNA, the CDR3 is TGTGCCAACTCACAGGGAACCTACAATGAGCAGTTCTTC.